The TCR beta chain under discussion was sequenced for a study of control samples from healthy donors and cancer patients. CDR3 size: 13 residues. Germline-derived CDR1 and CDR2 are WNHNN and SYGVQD (reference sequence). Deletions cut 3 bases from V and 7 bases from J, with 12 bases between. Measured with immunoSEQ multiplex PCR; TCRdb has only the in-frame clones, and not every one. The sample holds 100,000 or so clones, roughly 91% seen once. The sample consisted of blood. This TCR derives from a man aged 25-45 years in good health. The chain couples TRBV10-1 to TRBJ1-1; D not resolved. The chain's CDR3 is CASSEGRALEAFF. CDR3 DNA: TGCGCCAGCAGTGAAGGAAGGGCACTTGAAGCTTTCTTT.